This is a list of T cell receptor beta chains from one sample in a study of T cell responses to AZD1222 COVID-19 vaccine. Profiling relied on immunoSEQ multiplex PCR, and the TCRdb table lists in-frame clones only, not all of them. Of about 87,000 clones listed, around 87% were seen once; the top ten hold more than 7.5%. The source material was peripheral blood, sampled on day 0 of AZD1222 vaccination. The receptors originated from an adult in good health. CDR3s include the opening cysteine and the closing phenylalanine or tryptophan. Each record gives: D gene, clone size, J gene, V gene, CDR3 DNA, CDR3 protein. A D gene is named only where the DNA matches it firmly. Clone size is shown for a subset of rows, as once, few, many or a class of expanded clone.

D: TRBD1
size: -
J: TRBJ1-3
V: TRBV2
DNA: TGTGCCAGCAGGGGACAGCTCTCTGGAAACACCATATATTTT
CDR3: CASRGQLSGNTIYF

D: -
size: few
J: TRBJ1-2
V: TRBV14
DNA: TGTGCCAGCAGCCATTCCCTTACGGCCCCCCTTTATGGCTACACCTTC
CDR3: CASSHSLTAPLYGYTF

D: -
size: -
J: TRBJ2-7
V: TRBV6-2/TRBV6-3
DNA: TGTGCCAGCAGTCAGCCTCCAATGGACGAGCAGTACTTC
CDR3: CASSQPPMDEQYF

D: TRBD1
size: -
J: TRBJ2-2
V: TRBV2
DNA: TGTGCCAGCACTAAGCCACAGGGGGCGGCGGGGGAGCTGTTTTTT
CDR3: CASTKPQGAAGELFF

D: -
size: -
J: TRBJ2-5
V: TRBV5-1
DNA: TGCGCCAGCAGCCGCCTTGGAGAGACCCAGTACTTC
CDR3: CASSRLGETQYF

D: TRBD2
size: -
J: TRBJ2-3
V: TRBV5-1
DNA: TGCGCCAGCAGACTAGCGGGGGGGCCAGATACGCAGTATTTT
CDR3: CASRLAGGPDTQYF

D: -
size: -
J: TRBJ2-7
V: TRBV30
DNA: TGTGCCTGGGGGCTCGGGTCAGGGGGGTACGAGCAGTACTTC
CDR3: CAWGLGSGGYEQYF

D: -
size: few
J: TRBJ2-7
V: TRBV12-2
DNA: TGTGCAAGTCGCTTACCGGACAGGGACTACGAGCAGTACTTC
CDR3: CASRLPDRDYEQYF

D: TRBD1
size: -
J: TRBJ2-1
V: TRBV9
DNA: TGTGCCAGCAGCGTAGGGATCGGGACAGGGAACAATGAGCAGTTCTTC
CDR3: CASSVGIGTGNNEQFF

D: TRBD2
size: -
J: TRBJ2-7
V: TRBV9
DNA: TGTGCCAGCAGCCCCCGTGGTAGCGGGGCCTCCTACGAGCAGTACTTC
CDR3: CASSPRGSGASYEQYF

D: -
size: -
J: TRBJ1-2
V: TRBV12-3/TRBV12-4
DNA: TGTGCCAGCAGTGCGCAGGGAGGTGGCTACACCTTC
CDR3: CASSAQGGGYTF

D: TRBD1
size: -
J: TRBJ1-5
V: TRBV19
DNA: TGTGCCAGTAGTATTGGGACAGTTAGCAATCAGCCCCAGCATTTT
CDR3: CASSIGTVSNQPQHF

D: -
size: -
J: TRBJ1-1
V: TRBV6-2/TRBV6-3
DNA: TGTGCCAGCAGTTACTTCGGGGGAAACGCTGAAGCTTTCTTT
CDR3: CASSYFGGNAEAFF

D: -
size: -
J: TRBJ2-1
V: TRBV25-1
DNA: TGTGCCAGCAGTGAAGAAGGGAAGGGGGTTGTCTACAATGAGCAGTTCTTC
CDR3: CASSEEGKGVVYNEQFF

D: -
size: -
J: TRBJ2-7
V: TRBV7-9
DNA: TGTGCCAGCAGCTTAGAAGTATCCAGGAGGGGCGAGCAGTACTTC
CDR3: CASSLEVSRRGEQYF

D: -
size: -
J: TRBJ1-1
V: TRBV23-1
DNA: TGCGCCAGCGCCGAGGACACTGAAGCTTTCTTT
CDR3: CASAEDTEAFF

D: -
size: -
J: TRBJ2-3
V: TRBV9
DNA: TGTGCCAGCAGACCTTATCTCCCAGATACGCAGTATTTT
CDR3: CASRPYLPDTQYF

D: TRBD1
size: -
J: TRBJ2-2
V: TRBV7-7
DNA: TGTGCTAGCAGCGGGACAGGGGCCGGGGAGCTGTTTTTT
CDR3: CASSGTGAGELFF

D: -
size: -
J: TRBJ1-2
V: TRBV20-1
DNA: TGCAGTGCTAGAGTTTTAAATGGCTACACCTTC
CDR3: CSARVLNGYTF

D: -
size: -
J: TRBJ2-3
V: TRBV11-2
DNA: TGTGCCAGCAGCCGGACACCAGATACGCAGTATTTT
CDR3: CASSRTPDTQYF

D: -
size: -
J: TRBJ1-5
V: TRBV27
DNA: TGTGCCAGCAGTTATGGTGGGGCCAATCAGCCCCAGCATTTT
CDR3: CASSYGGANQPQHF

D: -
size: -
J: TRBJ1-4
V: TRBV2
DNA: TGTGCCAGCAAAAGGGAGGGCAGCTCTAATGAAAAACTGTTTTTT
CDR3: CASKREGSSNEKLFF

D: -
size: -
J: TRBJ1-4
V: TRBV4-2
DNA: TGTGCCAGCAGCCAAGAGGGGAAACAGTCACTGTTTTTT
CDR3: CASSQEGKQSLFF

D: -
size: once
J: TRBJ1-5
V: TRBV3-1/TRBV3-2
DNA: TGTGCCAGCAGCCAAGGCAGGTCCTATCAGCCCCAGCATTTT
CDR3: CASSQGRSYQPQHF

D: -
size: -
J: TRBJ2-1
V: TRBV5-1
DNA: TGCGCCAGCAGCACAAGACAAAGCGCCTCCTACAATGAGCAGTTCTTC
CDR3: CASSTRQSASYNEQFF

D: -
size: -
J: TRBJ2-7
V: TRBV21-1
DNA: TGTGCCAGCAGCAAAGTTGGCAGGGACTACGAGCAGTACTTC
CDR3: CASSKVGRDYEQYF

D: -
size: -
J: TRBJ1-2
V: TRBV5-1
DNA: TGCGCCAGCAGCTTAGCTTCCGACGCCTCTAACTATGGCTACACCTTC
CDR3: CASSLASDASNYGYTF

D: -
size: -
J: TRBJ1-6
V: TRBV27
DNA: TGTGCCAGCAGCTCCGGAGTGGGAATTGATTCACCCCTCCACTTT
CDR3: CASSSGVGIDSPLHF

D: -
size: -
J: TRBJ1-4
V: TRBV5-1
DNA: TGCGCCAGCAGCTTCAACTCTGCAACTAATGAAAAACTGTTTTTT
CDR3: CASSFNSATNEKLFF

D: -
size: -
J: TRBJ2-5
V: TRBV7-9
DNA: TGTGCCAGCAGCTTTCAAGAGACCCAGTACTTC
CDR3: CASSFQETQYF

D: TRBD2
size: once
J: TRBJ2-3
V: TRBV7-2
DNA: TGTGCCAGCAGCCCCCACGGGGGGGTGGCAGATACGCAGTATTTT
CDR3: CASSPHGGVADTQYF

D: -
size: -
J: TRBJ1-2
V: TRBV5-4
DNA: TGTGCCAGCAGCTTGGCTGGGGGCTACACCTTC
CDR3: CASSLAGGYTF

D: TRBD1
size: -
J: TRBJ1-2
V: TRBV6-5
DNA: TGTGCCAGCAGCAGACAGGGAGCCTATGGCTACACCTTC
CDR3: CASSRQGAYGYTF

D: -
size: few
J: TRBJ2-3
V: TRBV18
DNA: TGTGCCAGCTCACCGGAGGGGGGTTACAGCACAGATACGCAGTATTTT
CDR3: CASSPEGGYSTDTQYF

D: -
size: -
J: TRBJ1-5
V: TRBV4-3
DNA: TGCGCCAGCAGCCAAGGTTTCGGGGAGGGGCCCCAGCATTTT
CDR3: CASSQGFGEGPQHF

D: -
size: -
J: TRBJ2-1
V: TRBV5-5
DNA: TGTGCCAGCAGCTTTCGGGTAGGTGAGCAGTTCTTC
CDR3: CASSFRVGEQFF

D: -
size: -
J: TRBJ1-2
V: TRBV5-5
DNA: TGTGCCAGCAGCTCGGACCCGGGTTGGTATGGCTACACCTTC
CDR3: CASSSDPGWYGYTF

D: -
size: -
J: TRBJ1-2
V: TRBV7-2
DNA: TGTGCCAGCAGCCCCGGGGGGGCTGGCGACTATGGCTACACCTTC
CDR3: CASSPGGAGDYGYTF

D: TRBD1
size: -
J: TRBJ1-6
V: TRBV19
DNA: TGTGCCAGTAGTATAGCAGGACAGGGGAATTCACCCCTCCACTTT
CDR3: CASSIAGQGNSPLHF

D: TRBD2
size: -
J: TRBJ2-7
V: TRBV7-2
DNA: TGTGCCAGCAGCAGGACTAGCGGGGGGCTGAGCTCCTACGAGCAGTACTTC
CDR3: CASSRTSGGLSSYEQYF

D: TRBD1
size: -
J: TRBJ1-5
V: TRBV29-1
DNA: TGCAGCGCTGGGACAGGCCTAAATCAGCCCCAGCATTTT
CDR3: CSAGTGLNQPQHF

D: -
size: -
J: TRBJ1-4
V: TRBV7-2
DNA: TGTGCCAGCAGCTTCTGGGCCGGGGGCGGTGAAAAACTGTTTTTT
CDR3: CASSFWAGGGEKLFF

D: TRBD2
size: -
J: TRBJ2-5
V: TRBV4-3
DNA: TGCGCCAGCAGCCTCGGACTAGCCGGGGCACAAGAGACCCAGTACTTC
CDR3: CASSLGLAGAQETQYF

D: -
size: -
J: TRBJ2-5
V: TRBV9
DNA: TGTGCCAGCAGCGCCGGGGCACCCCCGACCCAGTACTTC
CDR3: CASSAGAPPTQYF

D: -
size: -
J: TRBJ1-6
V: TRBV4-3
DNA: TGCGCCAGCAGCCAAGGTTTCAGCTCCTATAATTCACCCCTCCACTTT
CDR3: CASSQGFSSYNSPLHF

D: -
size: -
J: TRBJ1-2
V: TRBV29-1
DNA: TGCAGCGTTAACAGTTTCTATGGCTACACCTTC
CDR3: CSVNSFYGYTF

D: TRBD1
size: -
J: TRBJ2-3
V: TRBV4-3
DNA: TGCGCCAGCAGCCAAGACAGGGGGCGCCCAGATACGCAGTATTTT
CDR3: CASSQDRGRPDTQYF

D: -
size: -
J: TRBJ1-1
V: TRBV10-3
DNA: TGTGCCATCAGTGACCAGGTAACAGCTTTCTTT
CDR3: CAISDQVTAFF

D: TRBD1
size: -
J: TRBJ2-1
V: TRBV7-3
DNA: TGTGCCAGCTCACCTACAGGGGCAGGCAATGAGCAGTTCTTC
CDR3: CASSPTGAGNEQFF

D: -
size: -
J: TRBJ2-3
V: TRBV7-6
DNA: TGTGCCAGCAGCTCCAAAAAGACCTCGTCAGATACGCAGTATTTT
CDR3: CASSSKKTSSDTQYF

D: -
size: -
J: TRBJ1-2
V: TRBV7-2
DNA: TGTGCCAGCAGCTTAACAGGGCTGGGTGACTATGGCTACACCTTC
CDR3: CASSLTGLGDYGYTF

D: -
size: -
J: TRBJ2-2
V: TRBV7-2
DNA: TGTGCCAGCAAACCGCCAGGGGGGGCGACCGGGGAGCTGTTTTTT
CDR3: CASKPPGGATGELFF

D: TRBD2
size: -
J: TRBJ2-1
V: TRBV7-2
DNA: TGTGCCAGCAGCTTATCTAGCGGGGGGCTAAATGAGCAGTTCTTC
CDR3: CASSLSSGGLNEQFF

D: -
size: -
J: TRBJ1-6
V: TRBV9
DNA: TGTGCCAGCAGCGTAGCCCTCCTGGACAGTTCGGATTCACCCCTCCACTTT
CDR3: CASSVALLDSSDSPLHF

D: -
size: once
J: TRBJ2-3
V: TRBV27
DNA: TGTGCCAGCAGGTACCAGGGGAGAACAGATACGCAGTATTTT
CDR3: CASRYQGRTDTQYF

D: -
size: -
J: TRBJ1-5
V: TRBV12-3/TRBV12-4
DNA: TGTGCCAGCAGATTACAGGGCGATCAGCCCCAGCATTTT
CDR3: CASRLQGDQPQHF

D: -
size: -
J: TRBJ2-6
V: TRBV13
DNA: TGTGCCAGCAGCTCCCGGGACTCCAACTCTGGGGCCAACGTCCTGACTTTC
CDR3: CASSSRDSNSGANVLTF